This entry lists 17 T cell receptor beta chains sequenced from one sample in a study of CD8 T cells in Susac syndrome. An amount of RNA that ranged from about 0.45 to 1 ug was reverse transcribed with random hexamers. TCRdb fed the immunoSEQ multiplex PCR reads into MiXCR, producing one record per CDR3 protein. The sample lists some 120,000 distinct CDR3 sequences; around 90% were seen once. The sample was CD8+ T cells from PBMCs. The receptors were gathered from a human donor in good health.

This clonotype was counted a single time. At one end the junction does not follow the germline gene, possibly because of a read error. This chain uses TRBV20-1 with TRBJ2-5; 8 nucleotides line up with TRBD1. The germline CDR1 and CDR2 sequences are DFQATT and SNEGSKA (reference sequence). The CDR3 contains 15 residues. The CDR3 DNA reads TGCAGCGCTAGCCGGGCGGGACAGGACCAAGAGGCCCAGTACTTC. Protein product: CSASRAGQDQEAQYF.

The chain carries TRBV5-1 and TRBJ2-5; D remains ambiguous. The CDR3 has 13 residues. Trimming removed 4 bases from V and 3 bases from J, with 10 bases in between. Germline V gene sequence: CDR1 SGHRS, CDR2 YFSETQ. CDR3 loop: CASSLLGEETQYF. CDR3 DNA: TGCGCCAGCAGCCTTCTAGGCGAAGAGACCCAGTACTTC.

This sequence joins TRBV14 and TRBJ2-2; the D is unclear. Germline values: CDR1 SGHDN, CDR2 FVKESK. Trimming took 0 bases from V and 6 from J, leaving 11 bases between them. There are 15 residues in the CDR3. CDR3 residues: CASSQDLGFPGELFF. As DNA, the CDR3 is TGTGCCAGCAGCCAAGATTTGGGGTTCCCCGGGGAGCTGTTTTTT. Full variable domain (remainder filled in from reference TRBV14 and TRBJ2-2): EAGVTQFPSHSVIEKGQTVTLRCDPISGHDNLYWYRRVMGKEIKFLLHFVKESKQDESGMPNNRFLAERTGGTYSTLKVQPAELEDSGVYFCASSQDLGFPGELFFGEGSRLTVL.

The chain carries TRBV20-1 and TRBJ1-1; D is possibly TRBD1 (5 bases). Germline V lookup: CDR1 DFQATT, CDR2 SNEGSKA (reference sequence). Trimming left V 5 bases short and J 0 bases short, with 22 bases between. The CDR3 covers 17 residues. The CDR3: CSARPWGRAWVNTEAFF. The CDR3 nucleotides read TGCAGTGCTCGACCGTGGGGCAGGGCTTGGGTGAACACTGAAGCTTTCTTT.

V is TRBV6-5 and J is TRBJ1-2; the D is unclear. The CDR3 has 15 residues. V was shortened by 0 bases and J by 7 bases, with 15 bases between the two germline ends. Germline loops: CDR1 MNHEY, CDR2 SVGAGI. The CDR3 loop is CASSYSGGGLFGYTF. In nucleotides, the CDR3 is TGTGCCAGCAGTTACTCGGGAGGCGGGTTGTTTGGCTACACCTTC.

The rearrangement joins TRBV7-6 to TRBJ1-6; 9 bases agree with TRBD1. There are 17 residues in the CDR3. V trimming: 5 bases; J trimming: 1 base; junction bases outside the gene matches: 6. Germline lookup yields CDR1 SGHVS and CDR2 FNYEAQ. The CDR3 coding sequence is TGTGCCAGCAGCAGCAACAGGGGGCTGTCCTATAATTCACCCCTCCACTTT. Translated: CASSSNRGLSYNSPLHF.

The V and J genes are TRBV25-1 and TRBJ1-1; perhaps TRBD1 as D (5 bases). Per the germline V gene, CDR1 is MGHDK and CDR2 is SYGVNS. This CDR3 contains 15 residues. Trimming left V 1 base short and J 4 bases short, with 13 bases between. The CDR3 DNA sequence: TGTGCCAGCAGTGAATTACGGGGGGGAGGCACTGAAGCTTTCTTT. Translated, it gives CASSELRGGGTEAFF.

The rearrangement joins TRBV7-9 to TRBJ1-2, with a tentative D call TRBD1 (5 bases). The V gene lost 10 bases and the J gene lost 6 bases, with 21 bases spanning the gap. Looked up from germline, CDR1 is SEHNR and CDR2 is FQNEAQ (reference sequence). The CDR3 contains 14 residues. CDR3 protein: CATPPGLEEDGYTF. CDR3 sequence (DNA): TGTGCCACACCCCCGGGACTCGAGGAAGATGGCTACACCTTC.

V is TRBV12-3 or TRBV12-4 and J is TRBJ2-1, with D possibly matching TRBD2 (7 bases). Trimming took off 9 bases at V and 4 bases at J, with 13 bases between the two ends. The CDR3 totals 13 residues. CDR3 protein: CASIGGGYNEQFF. CDR3 sequence (DNA): TGTGCCAGTATAGGGGGGGGGTACAATGAGCAGTTCTTC.

V usage is TRBV7-2 and J usage is TRBJ2-3; a weak D match, TRBD2 (8 bases). V was cut by 3 bases and J by 2 bases, with 15 bases left in between. This CDR3 is 16 amino acids long. Germline V gives CDR1 SGHTA, CDR2 FQGNSA. For the CDR3, the DNA is TGTGCCAGCAGCTTCCGCGGGGGGACAGCCACAGATACGCAGTATTTT. Its protein is CASSFRGGTATDTQYF.

The genes are TRBV29-1 and TRBJ2-3, with TRBD2 matching over 7 bases. Germline V gene lookup returns CDR1 SQVTM and CDR2 ANQGSEA. The trim removed 6 bases at V and 2 bases at J, leaving 11 bases unmatched. There are 15 residues in the CDR3. This chain's CDR3 is CSVDFPGGYTDTQYF. CDR3 bases: TGCAGCGTCGACTTCCCGGGGGGTTACACAGATACGCAGTATTTT.

This sequence joins TRBV13 and TRBJ2-7; 8 bases agree with TRBD2. Germline assignment: CDR1 PRHDT and CDR2 FYEKMQ (reference sequence). V lost 2 bases, J lost 0 bases, and 3 bases stayed unmatched. The CDR3 loop spans 15 amino acids. For the CDR3, the DNA is TGTGCCAGCAGCTTACGGGGGGGTAGCTCCTACGAGCAGTACTTC. Residues: CASSLRGGSSYEQYF.

The chain links TRBV9 to TRBJ1-3; 10 bases map to TRBD1. Germline CDR1 reads SGDLS; CDR2 reads YYNGEE. V was pared by 2 bases and J by 1 base, with 3 bases of the junction left unmatched. The CDR3 has 16 amino acids. The CDR3 bases are TGTGCCAGCAGCGTCGACAGGGGGCCATCTGGAAACACCATATATTTT. Amino acids: CASSVDRGPSGNTIYF. Looking up the rest from reference TRBV9 and TRBJ1-3 gives the full variable domain: DSGVTQTPKHLITATGQRVTLRCSPRSGDLSVYWYQQSLDQGLQFLIQYYNGEERAKGNILERFSAQQFPDLHSELNLSSLELGDSALYFCASSVDRGPSGNTIYFGEGSWLTVV.

The rearrangement uses TRBV20-1 and TRBJ1-1; D is perhaps TRBD1 (6 bases). This CDR3 region has 13 residues. The germline gives CDR1 DFQATT, CDR2 SNEGSKA (reference sequence). Trimming removed 5 bases from V and 2 bases from J, with 12 bases in between. CDR3 nucleotide sequence: TGCAGTGCTTGGGGGGCGTATAACACTGAAGCTTTCTTT. Translation: CSAWGAYNTEAFF.

This chain joins TRBV3-1 and TRBJ2-1; D unresolved. CDR1 is LGHDT, CDR2 YNNKEL, per germline (reference sequence). V was trimmed by 4 bases and J by 4 bases, leaving 8 bases between them. CDR3 size: 13 residues. The CDR3, as DNA: TGTGCCAGCAGCCGAGACCAGTACAATGAGCAGTTCTTC. This encodes CASSRDQYNEQFF.

The table lists this clonotype with a count of one. The chain links TRBV4-1 to TRBJ2-1; perhaps TRBD2 as D (5 bases). Trimming took 4 bases from V and 6 from J, leaving 10 bases between them. Germline V gene sequence: CDR1 MGHRA, CDR2 YSYEKL. The CDR3 loop spans 13 amino acids. CDR3 in DNA: TGCGCCAGCAGCCGAGAGGGCAGCAATGAGCAGTTCTTC. The encoded protein is CASSREGSNEQFF.

CDR3 nucleotide sequence: TGCAGTGCGCACGACCCTAGCGATGAGCAGTTCTTC. Translation gives CSAHDPSDEQFF. The chain employs TRBV20-1 and TRBJ2-1; D possibly corresponds to TRBD2 (6 bases). From germline, CDR1 is DFQATT and CDR2 SNEGSKA (reference sequence). CDR3 size: 12 residues. V was shortened by 6 bases and J by 8 bases, with 14 bases between the two germline ends.